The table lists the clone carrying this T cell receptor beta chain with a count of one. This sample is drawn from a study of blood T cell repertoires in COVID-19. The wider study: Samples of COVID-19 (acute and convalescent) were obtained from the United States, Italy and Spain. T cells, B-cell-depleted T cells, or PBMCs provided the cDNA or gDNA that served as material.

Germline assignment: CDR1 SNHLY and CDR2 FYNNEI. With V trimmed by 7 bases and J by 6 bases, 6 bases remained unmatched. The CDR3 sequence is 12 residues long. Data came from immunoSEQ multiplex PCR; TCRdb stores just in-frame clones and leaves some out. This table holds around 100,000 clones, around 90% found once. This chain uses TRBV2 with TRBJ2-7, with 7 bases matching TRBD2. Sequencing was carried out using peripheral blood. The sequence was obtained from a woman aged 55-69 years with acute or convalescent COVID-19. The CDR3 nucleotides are TGTGCCAGCAAACTAGCGCTGAGCGAGCAGTACGTC. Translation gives CASKLALSEQYV.